These 14 T cell receptor beta chains share one sample of origin, sequenced in a study of Graves' ophthalmopathy and Graves' hyperthyroidism. As the template, RNA transcripts were used to amplify TCR beta CDR3 regions. Second-round multiplex PCR came after first-round RT-PCR with HTBI primers. Each CDR3 protein is one row after TCRdb ran MiXCR on the multiplex PCR reads. The table shows about 740,000 distinct CDR3 sequences, with around 40% occurring only once. The sequenced sample consisted of peripheral blood. The receptors originated from an adult man with Graves' ophthalmopathy.

This clonotype has just a few counts. The chain links TRBV25-1 to TRBJ2-2; possible D gene TRBD1, 6 bases. V shed 7 bases and J shed 0 bases, with 9 bases lying between them. CDR3 length equals 14 residues. Germline values: CDR1 MGHDK, CDR2 SYGVNS. The CDR3 here is CASTGTPNTGELFF. CDR3 nucleotides: TGTGCCAGCACCGGGACACCGAACACCGGGGAGCTGTTTTTT.

On this clonotype itself: A much larger clonotype is one base distant, so this may be a read error. This chain joins TRBV29-1 and TRBJ1-2, with D perhaps TRBD1 (5 bases). The CDR3 covers 14 residues. From germline, CDR1 is SQVTM and CDR2 ANQGSEA. The CDR3 loop is CSVARGGTDYGDTF. The CDR3 DNA is TGCAGCGTTGCTCGGGGCGGAACGGACTATGGCGACACCTTC.

In its sample, this clonotype was seen a few times. The rearrangement uses TRBV7-2 and TRBJ2-5, with TRBD1 matching 7 bases. In germline, CDR1 is SGHTA, CDR2 FQGNSA. Trimming removed 5 bases from V and 0 bases from J; junction bases left unmatched: 9. There are 16 residues in the CDR3. The CDR3: CASSARDREYQETQYF. The CDR3 DNA sequence: TGTGCCAGCAGCGCTCGGGACAGAGAGTACCAAGAGACCCAGTACTTC.

The chain recombines TRBV7-3 with TRBJ1-1, with 7 bases lining up with TRBD1. This CDR3 is built from 16 residues. The V gene's germline CDR1 is SGHTA and CDR2 FQGTGA. Trimming took 4 bases from V and 1 from J; bases not matched to a gene: 9. The DNA for the CDR3 is TGTGCCAGCAGCTCATCCCTGGGACAGAAGAACACTGAAGCTTTCTTT. This translates into CASSSSLGQKNTEAFF.

V is TRBV19 and J is TRBJ1-3, with D possibly being TRBD1 (6 bases). This CDR3 comprises 13 residues. CDR1 and CDR2 from the germline V gene are LNHDA and SQIVND (reference sequence). Trimming left V 9 bases short and J 9 bases short, with 18 bases between. The CDR3 loop reads CASSDGQGSTIYF. CDR3 bases: TGTGCCAGCAGTGACGGGCAGGGGAGCACCATATATTTT.

This clonotype came up a few times. A single base separates this from a much larger clone, so it may be a read error. The chain recombines TRBV20-1 with TRBJ1-1; 10 bases line up with TRBD1. The CDR3 loop spans 14 amino acids. The germline V gene encodes CDR1 DFQATT and CDR2 SNEGSKA (reference sequence). The trim removed 3 bases at V and 0 bases at J, leaving 1 base unmatched. This chain's CDR3 is CSASDRGLNTEAFF. CDR3 DNA: TGCAGTGCTAGTGACAGGGGGCTGAACACTGAAGCTTTCTTT.

The chain combines TRBV15 with TRBJ1-2; the D gene is possibly TRBD1 (6 bases). This CDR3 spans 16 amino acids. Trimming took off 6 bases at V and 7 bases at J, with 24 bases between the two ends. Germline V CDR1 and CDR2: LNHNV, YYDKDF (reference sequence). CDR3 region: CATSDPGTSGGPGYTF. The CDR3 bases are TGTGCCACCAGTGACCCCGGGACTAGCGGGGGGCCTGGCTACACCTTC. Drawing the rest from reference TRBV15 and TRBJ1-2, the complete variable domain is DAMVIQNPRYQVTQFGKPVTLSCSQTLNHNVMYWYQQKSSQAPKLLFHYYDKDFNNEADTPDNFQSRRPNTSFCFLDIRSPGLGDTAMYLCATSDPGTSGGPGYTFGSGTRLTVV.

The gene calls are TRBV7-9 and TRBJ1-4; possibly TRBD1 for D (5 bases). The CDR3 sequence is 12 residues long. Between the trimmed V and J ends, which lost 8 bases and 7 bases, there was a span of 11 bases. Germline values: CDR1 SEHNR, CDR2 FQNEAQ (reference sequence). The CDR3 here is CASEGLGEKLFF. CDR3 nucleotides: TGTGCCAGCGAGGGACTGGGTGAAAAACTGTTTTTT. The whole variable domain, filled in from reference TRBV7-9 and TRBJ1-4, reads DTGVSQNPRHKITKRGQNVTFRCDPISEHNRLYWYRQTLGQGPEFLTYFQNEAQLEKSRLLSDRFSAERPKGSFSTLEIQRTEQGDSAMYLCASEGLGEKLFFGSGTQLSVL.

With regard to this clonotype: One base away lies a much larger clone, so this may be a sequencing read error. The chain recombines TRBV20-1 with TRBJ1-6; 9 bases line up with TRBD1. The junction had 10 bases not matched to a gene; V was cut back by 0 bases and J by 10 bases. CDR1 and CDR2 (germline): DFQATT, SNEGSKA (reference sequence). The CDR3 extends over 16 amino acids. The CDR3 spells CSARDPGQGVGSPLHF. CDR3 sequence (DNA): TGCAGTGCTAGAGATCCGGGACAGGGCGTAGGATCACCCCTCCACTTT.

CDR3 DNA: TGTGCCATCCATAGCCCCCAAGAGACCCAGCATTTT. Translation: CAIHSPQETQHF. The chain recombines TRBV7-9 with TRBJ1-5, with D uncertain. Trimming took 10 bases from V and 11 from J, leaving 18 bases between them. Looked up from germline, CDR1 is SEHNR and CDR2 is FQNEAQ (reference sequence). The CDR3 runs 12 residues. Full variable domain (missing parts from reference TRBV7-9 and TRBJ1-5): DTGVSQNPRHKITKRGQNVTFRCDPISEHNRLYWYRQTLGQGPEFLTYFQNEAQLEKSRLLSDRFSAERPKGSFSTLEIQRTEQGDSAMYLCAIHSPQETQHFGDGTRLSIL.

The chain joins TRBV20-1 to TRBJ1-4; D call uncertain. Germline V gene lookup returns CDR1 DFQATT and CDR2 SNEGSKA (reference sequence). Trimming took 6 bases from V and 0 from J, leaving 11 bases between them. The CDR3 runs 14 residues. In nucleotides, the CDR3 is TGCAGTGCCGCCACCGGGACAACTAATGAAAAACTGTTTTTT. This gives the protein CSAATGTTNEKLFF.

This clonotype occurred many times. The rearrangement links TRBV2 to TRBJ1-6, with no clear D. The V and J ends lost 6 bases and 7 bases respectively, with 7 bases between them. Looked up from germline, CDR1 is SNHLY and CDR2 is FYNNEI. The CDR3 has 12 residues. The CDR3 sequence is CASSGQNSPLHF. CDR3 coding DNA: TGTGCCAGCAGCGGTCAGAATTCACCCCTCCACTTT.

The chain links TRBV5-6 to TRBJ1-3; the D gene is possibly TRBD1 (5 bases). The CDR3 extends over 17 amino acids. Looked up from germline, CDR1 is SGHDT and CDR2 is YYEEEE. The germline V and J ends were trimmed by 7 bases and 2 bases, with 22 bases remaining between them. The CDR3 loop is CASRKEGLLRPGNTIYF. The CDR3 DNA reads as TGTGCCAGCCGAAAGGAGGGGCTTCTACGTCCTGGAAACACCATATATTTT.

This clonotype was seen ten or more times. The chain has TRBV7-9 and TRBJ2-7; TRBD1 matches 11 bases. The germline V gene encodes CDR1 SEHNR and CDR2 FQNEAQ (reference sequence). Trimming cost V 5 bases and J 5 bases; bases outside gene matches: 8. The CDR3 runs 15 residues. CDR3 bases: TGTGCCAGCAGCATCGGACAGGGGGCGAACCACGAGCAGTACTTC. This gives the protein CASSIGQGANHEQYF.